Following are 4 T cell receptor beta chains from one sample sequenced in a study of spatial heterogeneity in lung cancer. TCRdb recomputed calls from the 5' RACE reads with MiXCR, one row per CDR3 protein. The sample consists of about 39,000 distinct CDR3 sequences, roughly 5.8% of them appearing once. Regarding time point: sample taken at primary tumor resection. The authors sequenced whole RNA from tumor, nontumor lung or frozen PBMC without sorting. This material consisted of PBMCs, taken at surgery. These receptors all stem from a male donor with early-stage non-small cell lung cancer.

This clonotype was observed a handful of times. CDR3 region: CASSLASRSYEQYF. The DNA for the CDR3 is TGTGCCAGCAGCTTAGCGAGCAGGTCCTACGAGCAGTACTTC. This rearrangement joins TRBV7-2 to TRBJ2-7; the D is unclear. Germline lookup yields CDR1 SGHTA and CDR2 FQGNSA. V was pared by 0 bases and J by 1 base, with 7 bases between. The CDR3 has 14 amino acids.

This clonotype was picked up many times. The V and J genes are TRBV20-1 and TRBJ2-1, with 7 bases fitting TRBD1. The CDR3 covers 14 residues. J was trimmed by 4 bases and V by 5 bases; bases with no gene match: 8. Germline V CDR1 and CDR2: DFQATT, SNEGSKA (reference sequence). CDR3 bases: TGCAGTGCTCCCCGACAGGGCCTATACAATGAGCAGTTCTTC. This sequence encodes CSAPRQGLYNEQFF.

The sample holds a few counts of this clonotype. This chain joins TRBV3-1 and TRBJ2-1; 13 bases line up with TRBD2. V dropped 1 base and J dropped 10; count of bases not matched to a gene: 7. The CDR3 extends over 16 amino acids. Looked up from germline, CDR1 is LGHDT and CDR2 is YNNKEL (reference sequence). The CDR3 DNA follows: TGTGCCAGCAGCCAAGCCGGACTAGCGGGGGATAGGGAGCAGTTCTTC. Its translation is CASSQAGLAGDREQFF.

As concerns this clonotype: A much larger clone lies one base from this, so it may be a read error. The chain recombines TRBV7-2 with TRBJ1-5; a possible D gene is TRBD1 (6 bases). The CDR3 runs 14 residues. Germline CDR1 is SGHTA and CDR2 is FQGNSA. CDR3 in DNA: TGTGCCAGCAGCTCCGGGGGACAAAATCATCCCCAGCATTTT. The encoded protein is CASSSGGQNHPQHF.